This T cell receptor (beta chain) emerged from a study of esophageal squamous cell carcinoma under preoperative chemotherapy. Study information: Samples included peripheral blood T cells as well as tumor-infiltrating lymphocytes.

Details on this clonotype: The antigen remains undetermined. A much larger clone differs by one base, so this may be a read error.

This CDR3 region has 16 residues. From germline, CDR1 is SEHNR and CDR2 FQNEAQ (reference sequence). The V end lost 8 bases, the J end lost 11 bases, and 30 bases lay between the germline ends. As for time point: before preoperative PTX-NDP chemotherapy. TCRdb recomputed calls from the PCR reads with MiXCR, one row per CDR3 protein. Of some 30,000 distinct CDR3 sequences listed, roughly half are singletons. Study conclusions and caveats: Peripheral T cells migrating into the tumor appeared to partly supply post-treatment tumor-infiltrating lymphocytes. Paclitaxel-nedaplatin therapy caused immediate, substantial clonotype frequency changes.

This chain links TRBV7-9 with TRBJ2-5, with D tentatively TRBD1 (7 bases). Specimen collection occurred from a patient given preoperative chemotherapy. This receptor was obtained from a human donor with esophageal squamous cell carcinoma. The donor label of this sample is uncertain. DNA for the CDR3: TGTGCCAGCCGCCCTGCGGGCGGAGGGGGCTACAATGAGCAGTACTTC. This gives the protein CASRPAGGGGYNEQYF.